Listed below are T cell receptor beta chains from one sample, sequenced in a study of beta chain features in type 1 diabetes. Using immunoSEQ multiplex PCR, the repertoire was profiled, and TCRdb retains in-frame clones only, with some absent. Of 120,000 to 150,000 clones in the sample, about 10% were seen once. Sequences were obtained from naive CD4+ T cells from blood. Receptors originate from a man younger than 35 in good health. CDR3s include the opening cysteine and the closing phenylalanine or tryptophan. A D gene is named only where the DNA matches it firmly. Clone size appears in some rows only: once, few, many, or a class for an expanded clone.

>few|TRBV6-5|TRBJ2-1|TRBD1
CASSRGQINNEQFF
TGTGCCAGCAGTAGGGGACAGATAAACAATGAGCAGTTCTTC
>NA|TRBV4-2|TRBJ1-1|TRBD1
CASSQDVGTGKAEAFF
TGTGCCAGCAGCCAAGATGTAGGGACAGGGAAAGCTGAAGCTTTCTTT
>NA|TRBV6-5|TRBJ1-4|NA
CASSYGQVEKLFF
TGTGCCAGCAGTTACGGGCAGGTGGAAAAACTGTTTTTT
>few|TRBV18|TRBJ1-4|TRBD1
CASSRRDRGTNEKLFF
TGTGCCAGCTCACGGCGGGACAGGGGGACTAATGAAAAACTGTTTTTT
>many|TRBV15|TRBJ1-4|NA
CATSQIAGAKLFF
TGTGCCACCAGCCAGATTGCGGGGGCAAAACTGTTTTTT
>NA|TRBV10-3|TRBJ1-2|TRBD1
CAISARTGNDGYTF
TGTGCCATCAGTGCACGGACAGGGAACGATGGCTACACCTTC
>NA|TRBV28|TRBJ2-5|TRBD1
CASSQGQLLKTQYF
TGTGCCAGCAGCCAGGGACAGCTCCTAAAGACCCAGTACTTC
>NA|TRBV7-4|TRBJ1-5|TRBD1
CASSHGGWDRQGNQPQHF
TGTGCCAGCAGCCATGGAGGTTGGGACAGGCAGGGGAATCAGCCCCAGCATTTT
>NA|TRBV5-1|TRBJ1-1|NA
CASSLGGEWTEAFF
TGCGCCAGCAGCTTGGGCGGGGAATGGACTGAAGCTTTCTTT
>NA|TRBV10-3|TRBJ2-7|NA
CASSELGADSYEQYF
TGTGCCAGCAGTGAACTAGGAGCGGACTCCTACGAGCAGTACTTC
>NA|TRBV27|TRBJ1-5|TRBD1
CASSLYGTGGLNQPQHF
TGTGCCAGCAGTTTATATGGGACAGGGGGACTAAATCAGCCCCAGCATTTT
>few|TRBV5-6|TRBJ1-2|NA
CASSFGTGQNYGYTF
TGTGCCAGCAGTTTCGGAACCGGACAGAACTATGGCTACACCTTC
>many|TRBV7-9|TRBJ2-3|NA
CASSLYTDTQYF
TGTGCCAGCAGCTTGTACACAGATACGCAGTATTTT
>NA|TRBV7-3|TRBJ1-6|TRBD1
CASSSGQNNSPLHF
TGTGCCAGCAGCTCGGGACAGAATAATTCACCCCTCCACTTT
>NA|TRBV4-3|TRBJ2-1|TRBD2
CASSQALAGASSYNEQFF
TGCGCCAGCAGCCAAGCGCTAGCGGGGGCCAGCTCCTACAATGAGCAGTTCTTC
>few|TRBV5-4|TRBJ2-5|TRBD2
CASSLVLAGEVLETQYF
TGTGCCAGCAGCTTAGTTCTAGCGGGGGAAGTTCTAGAGACCCAGTACTTC
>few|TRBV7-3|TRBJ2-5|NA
CASSLGQWREETQYF
TGTGCCAGCAGCTTGGGACAGTGGAGGGAAGAGACCCAGTACTTC
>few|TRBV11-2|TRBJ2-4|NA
CASSLSGGDIQYF
TGTGCCAGCAGCTTATCAGGCGGGGACATTCAGTACTTC